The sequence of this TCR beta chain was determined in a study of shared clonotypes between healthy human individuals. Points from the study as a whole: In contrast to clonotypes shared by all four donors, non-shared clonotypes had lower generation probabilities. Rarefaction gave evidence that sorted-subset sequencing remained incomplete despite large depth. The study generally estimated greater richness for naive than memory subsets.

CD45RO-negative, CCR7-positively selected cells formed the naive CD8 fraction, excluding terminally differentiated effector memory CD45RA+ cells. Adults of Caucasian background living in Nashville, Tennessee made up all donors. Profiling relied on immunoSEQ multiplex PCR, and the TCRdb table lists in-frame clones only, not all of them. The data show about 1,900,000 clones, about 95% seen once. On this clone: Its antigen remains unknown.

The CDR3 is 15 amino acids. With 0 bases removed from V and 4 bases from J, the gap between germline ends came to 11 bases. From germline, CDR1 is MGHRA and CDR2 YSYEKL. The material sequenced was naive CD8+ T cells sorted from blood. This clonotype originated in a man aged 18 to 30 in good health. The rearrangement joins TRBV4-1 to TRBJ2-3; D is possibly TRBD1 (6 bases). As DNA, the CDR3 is TGCGCCAGCAGCCAAGATTTGGGGGCCGCAGATACGCAGTATTTT. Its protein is CASSQDLGAADTQYF.